Listed below are T cell receptor beta chains from one sample, sequenced in a study of T cell responses to AZD1222 COVID-19 vaccine. TCRdb's copy holds only in-frame clones and misses some; the assay was immunoSEQ multiplex PCR. This sample has 100,000 to 150,000 clones, with roughly 90% found just once. Sample: peripheral blood, taken on day 0 of AZD1222 vaccination. Receptors were obtained from an adult in good health. Each CDR3 is given with its conserved first and last residue. A D gene is named only where the DNA matches it firmly. Size values are once, few and many counts, or a class for expanded clones, and some rows have none.

v_call	d_call	clone_size	j_call	cdr3_nt	cdr3_aa
TRBV6-5	TRBD1	.	TRBJ1-4	TGTGCCAGCAGTTTCGGCGGGACAGGTGGCCAAAAACTGTTTTTT	CASSFGGTGGQKLFF
TRBV6-5	.	once	TRBJ1-2	TGTGCCAGCAGTTACCTCACCCTCCGCAGAAACTATGGCTACACCTTC	CASSYLTLRRNYGYTF
TRBV2	TRBD1	.	TRBJ1-2	TGTGCCAGCAACCCAAGAGGACAGGGGGCCTATGGCTACACCTTC	CASNPRGQGAYGYTF
TRBV7-6	.	.	TRBJ2-7	TGTGCCAGCAGCCACTTTGACGACTACGAGCAGTACTTC	CASSHFDDYEQYF
TRBV2	TRBD2	.	TRBJ2-1	TGTGCCAGCAGTTCGGAGCGGGAGAGGAGATTCTTC	CASSSERERRFF
TRBV9	TRBD2	.	TRBJ2-5	TGTGCCAGCAGTGATTCACTAGCGGGAGGGGAGACCCAGTACTTC	CASSDSLAGGETQYF
TRBV6-5	.	.	TRBJ1-3	TGTGCCAGCAGTCGCGGTAGCTCTGGAAACACCATATATTTT	CASSRGSSGNTIYF
TRBV29-1	TRBD1	.	TRBJ1-3	TGCAGCGTTGCCGGGACAGGAGACTCTGGAAACACCATATATTTT	CSVAGTGDSGNTIYF
TRBV21-1	.	.	TRBJ1-2	TGTGCCAGCCACAGTGGGACAGGGACTTACTATGGCTACACCTTC	CASHSGTGTYYGYTF
TRBV30	.	.	TRBJ1-5	TGTGCCTGGAGCAACAGGGTACGGCAGCCCCAGCATTTT	CAWSNRVRQPQHF
TRBV3-1/TRBV3-2	.	.	TRBJ1-4	TGTGCCAGCAGCCAACTTCGGGACAAGTATGAAAAACTGTTTTTT	CASSQLRDKYEKLFF
TRBV6-4	.	.	TRBJ2-2	TGTGCCAGCAGTCCCCAAGCGGAGAACACCGGGGAGCTGTTTTTT	CASSPQAENTGELFF
TRBV18	.	.	TRBJ1-1	TGTGCCAGCTCACCACAGGGAGTGGGGAACACTGAAGCTTTCTTT	CASSPQGVGNTEAFF
TRBV3-1/TRBV3-2	.	.	TRBJ1-1	TGTGCCAGCAGCCAGACAGAGGAAGCTTTCTTT	CASSQTEEAFF
TRBV7-8	.	.	TRBJ1-5	TGTGCCAGCAGCCCCGCGGGGGGGTTAAGCAATCAGCCCCAGCATTTT	CASSPAGGLSNQPQHF
TRBV6-5	.	.	TRBJ2-7	TGTGCCAGCGCAAAACAGGGAGTCTCCTACGAGCAGTACTTC	CASAKQGVSYEQYF
TRBV11-2	.	.	TRBJ2-7	TGTGCCAGCAGCCCCAGTTACGAGCAGTACTTC	CASSPSYEQYF
TRBV6-5	TRBD1	.	TRBJ2-7	TGTGCCAGCTCCCCGACAGGGGGCACTTACGAGCAGTACTTC	CASSPTGGTYEQYF
TRBV2	TRBD2	.	TRBJ2-1	TGTGCCAGCAGTACGACTAGCAGTAGCTCCTACAATGAGCAGTTCTTC	CASSTTSSSSYNEQFF
TRBV19	.	.	TRBJ2-2	TGTGCCAGTAGGGGGCAATGGGGCGGGATGTCGAACACCGGGGAGCTGTTTTTT	CASRGQWGGMSNTGELFF
TRBV2	.	.	TRBJ1-1	TGTGCCAGCACGAGGGAGAACACTGAAGCTTTCTTT	CASTRENTEAFF
TRBV12-3/TRBV12-4	.	.	TRBJ1-5	TGTGCCAGCAGTTTAATCGGCAATCAGCCCCAGCATTTT	CASSLIGNQPQHF
TRBV6-5	TRBD1	.	TRBJ2-1	TGTGCCAGCAGAAGGGGTCGGACAGGCTACAATGAGCAGTTCTTC	CASRRGRTGYNEQFF
TRBV28	.	.	TRBJ1-1	TGTGCCAGCAGTTCGTCAGGGACTATGAACACTGAAGCTTTCTTT	CASSSSGTMNTEAFF
TRBV6-2/TRBV6-3	.	.	TRBJ1-2	TGTGCCAGCAGTTACAGGCGGACAACCCTCGACTATGGCTACACCTTC	CASSYRRTTLDYGYTF
TRBV2	.	.	TRBJ2-1	TGTGCCAGCAGTGAACGGGGGAAGGGGTACAATGAGCAGTTCTTC	CASSERGKGYNEQFF
TRBV28	.	.	TRBJ2-7	TGTGCCAGCAGTGCCGCGACAGCCCAGGGACCTTACGAGCAGTACTTC	CASSAATAQGPYEQYF
TRBV7-2	.	.	TRBJ2-7	TGTGCCAGCAGCGTCAGTGGGTACGAGCAGTACTTC	CASSVSGYEQYF